One and the same sample provided the 14 T cell receptor beta chains below, sequenced in a study of cytomegalovirus exposure and HLA in healthy donors. The PCR had 60 Vbeta and 13 Jbeta primers. Here immunoSEQ multiplex PCR was the method, and the copy in TCRdb shows in-frame clones only, minus some. The sample contains under 55,000 clones, roughly 73% of which appear only once. Sample: PBMCs. The receptors here all came from a man aged 18 to 29 in good health and CMV-seronegative.

CDR3: CASSQSVQVSGYTF. As DNA, the CDR3 is TGCGCCAGCAGTCAATCGGTACAGGTGAGTGGCTACACCTTC. This chain links TRBV23-1 with TRBJ1-2, with a tentative D call TRBD1 (5 bases). TRBV23-1 is classed as an ORF, of uncertain function. CDR3 length: 14 residues. The V end was cut by 0 bases, the J end by 7 bases, with 12 bases between.

The genes are TRBV6-5 and TRBJ2-3, with D unresolved. Trimming stripped 1 base from V and 1 base from J, with 9 bases between. Germline values: CDR1 MNHEY, CDR2 SVGAGI. CDR3 length equals 15 residues. The CDR3 region is CASSYLDTRTDTQYF. In DNA form, the CDR3 reads TGTGCCAGCAGTTACTTAGACACACGCACAGATACGCAGTATTTT.

The V and J genes are TRBV6-1 and TRBJ1-5; D might be TRBD1 (5 bases). Per germline, CDR1 MNHNS and CDR2 SASEGT. The CDR3 spans 15 residues. Trimming removed 2 bases at V and 2 bases at J, with 10 bases between. The DNA of the CDR3 is TGTGCCAGCAGTGAAATTCGGGGGGGCAATCAGCCCCAGCATTTT. This encodes CASSEIRGGNQPQHF.

The rearrangement links TRBV18 to TRBJ1-1; no definite D call. Looked up from germline, CDR1 is KGHSH and CDR2 is LQKENI. With 0 bases removed from V and 2 bases from J, the gap between germline ends came to 7 bases. This CDR3 spans 14 amino acids. The DNA for the CDR3 is TGTGCCAGCTCACCACCAACGGTTAACACTGAAGCTTTCTTT. Protein sequence: CASSPPTVNTEAFF.

This clone was detected a few times. The chain links TRBV27 to TRBJ1-5; D unresolved. The CDR3 totals 14 residues. CDR1 and CDR2 (germline): MNHEY, SMNVEV (reference sequence). V gave up 6 bases and J gave up 2 bases, with 11 bases separating them. CDR3 region: CASRVVAGNQPQHF. For the CDR3, the DNA is TGTGCCAGCAGAGTCGTGGCAGGCAATCAGCCCCAGCATTTT.

The V gene is TRBV30, the J gene TRBJ1-6; TRBD1 matches 8 bases. This CDR3 is 14 amino acids long. Trimming cost V 4 bases and J 7 bases; bases outside gene matches: 6. Germline V gene sequence: CDR1 GTSNPN, CDR2 SVGIG (reference sequence). DNA for the CDR3: TGTGCCTGGACCGGACAGGGTCCCAATTCACCCCTCCACTTT. Residues: CAWTGQGPNSPLHF.

This clone appeared a few times. This chain links TRBV6-4 with TRBJ2-1; 10 positions match TRBD2. CDR1 and CDR2 (germline): MRHNA, SNTAGT. J was trimmed by 4 bases and V by 0 bases; bases with no gene match: 0. The CDR3 is 15 amino acids. The CDR3 region is CASSDSLAGYNEQFF. The CDR3 DNA sequence: TGTGCCAGCAGTGACTCACTAGCGGGATACAATGAGCAGTTCTTC.

The chain links TRBV27 to TRBJ1-1; D is ambiguous. CDR1 and CDR2 from the germline V gene are MNHEY and SMNVEV (reference sequence). This CDR3 has 13 amino acids. Trimming shortened V by 3 bases and J by 1 base, and 6 bases separated the two germline ends. In nucleotides, the CDR3 is TGTGCCAGCAGTTTGATGGCGAACACTGAAGCTTTCTTT. Protein sequence: CASSLMANTEAFF.

V usage is TRBV12-5 and J usage is TRBJ2-5; TRBD1 agrees at 7 bases. After removal of 5 bases from V and 3 bases from J, the junction contained 3 bases not matched to a gene. This CDR3 is built from 13 residues. Germline V CDR1 and CDR2: LGHNT, FRNRAP. DNA for the CDR3: TGTGCTAGTGGTCTCGGGACAGAAGAGACCCAGTACTTC. As protein: CASGLGTEETQYF.

The chain carries TRBV7-9 and TRBJ1-1; D is unresolved. This CDR3 comprises 13 residues. Trimming took 5 bases from V and 7 from J, leaving 14 bases between them. The germline V gene encodes CDR1 SEHNR and CDR2 FQNEAQ (reference sequence). The CDR3 DNA is TGTGCCAGCAGCCTGGGCGGACTTTATGAAGCTTTCTTT. This sequence encodes CASSLGGLYEAFF.

This clone has only a few counts. The V gene is TRBV6-5, the J gene TRBJ2-1; tentatively, D is TRBD2 (5 bases). Germline lookup yields CDR1 MNHEY and CDR2 SVGAGI. Trimming stripped 2 bases from V and 5 bases from J, with 10 bases between. This CDR3 region has 14 residues. The CDR3 reads CASSYAPGNNEQFF. DNA for the CDR3: TGTGCCAGCAGTTACGCACCGGGAAACAATGAGCAGTTCTTC.

The chain's CDR3 is CSASGGPSSGANVLTF. As DNA, the CDR3 is TGCAGCGCCTCAGGGGGTCCTAGCTCTGGGGCCAACGTCCTGACTTTC. The chain carries TRBV29-1 and TRBJ2-6; 7 bases fit TRBD1. From germline, CDR1 is SQVTM and CDR2 ANQGSEA. The CDR3 extends over 16 amino acids. After removal of 7 bases from V and 0 bases from J, the junction contained 9 bases not matched to a gene. The whole variable domain, remainder taken from reference TRBV29-1 and TRBJ2-6, is SAVISQKPSRDICQRGTSLTIQCQVDSQVTMMFWYRQQPGQSLTLIATANQGSEATYESGFVIDKFPISRPNLTFSTLTVSNMSPEDSSIYLCSASGGPSSGANVLTFGAGSRLTVL.

The chain joins TRBV4-3 to TRBJ2-1; 12 bases line up with TRBD2. Germline assignment: CDR1 LGHNA and CDR2 YSLEER. The V gene end was trimmed by 4 bases and the J gene end by 15 bases; junction bases not matched to a gene: 7. The CDR3 totals 13 residues. CDR3 sequence: CASSLGLAGSRFF. DNA for the CDR3: TGCGCCAGCAGCCTGGGACTAGCGGGCTCGCGGTTCTTC.

The chain carries TRBV18 and TRBJ1-1, with 8 bases fitting TRBD1. Germline lookup yields CDR1 KGHSH and CDR2 LQKENI. V shed 8 bases, J shed 5 bases, and the junction held 10 bases outside the gene matches. The CDR3 runs to 14 residues. The CDR3 DNA sequence: TGTGCCAGCCGAGGGCCGGACAGGGTGACTGAAGCTTTCTTT. This gives the protein CASRGPDRVTEAFF.